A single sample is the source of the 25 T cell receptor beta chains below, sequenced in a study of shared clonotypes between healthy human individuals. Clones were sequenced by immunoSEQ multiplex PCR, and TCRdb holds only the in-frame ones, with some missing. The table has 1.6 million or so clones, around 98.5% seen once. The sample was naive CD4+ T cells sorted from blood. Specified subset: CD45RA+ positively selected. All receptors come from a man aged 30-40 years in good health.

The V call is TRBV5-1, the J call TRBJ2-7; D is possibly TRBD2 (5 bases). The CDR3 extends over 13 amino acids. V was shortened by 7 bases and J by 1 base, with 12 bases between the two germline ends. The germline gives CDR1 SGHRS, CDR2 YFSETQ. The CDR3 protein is CASAAGLSYEQYF. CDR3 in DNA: TGCGCCAGCGCCGCGGGCTTATCCTACGAGCAGTACTTC.

CDR3 coding DNA: TGTGCCAGCAGTCACCGACAGGAGAATCAGCCCCAGCATTTT. Its translation is CASSHRQENQPQHF. V and J are TRBV6-5 and TRBJ1-5, with D possibly matching TRBD1 (6 bases). Trimming removed 5 bases from V and 4 bases from J, with 12 bases in between. CDR3 length: 14 residues. Germline-derived CDR1 and CDR2 are MNHEY and SVGAGI.

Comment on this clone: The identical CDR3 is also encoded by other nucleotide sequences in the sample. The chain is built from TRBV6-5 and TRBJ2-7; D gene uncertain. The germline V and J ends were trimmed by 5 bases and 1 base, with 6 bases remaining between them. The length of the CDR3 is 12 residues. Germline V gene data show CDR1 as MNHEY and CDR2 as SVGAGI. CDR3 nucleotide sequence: TGTGCCAGCAGTGGCGGTTCCTACGAGCAGTACTTC. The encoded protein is CASSGGSYEQYF.

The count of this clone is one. CDR3 nucleotides: TGCGCCAGCAGCCTCGGTCACAGGGTAGGCGGGGAGCTGTTTTTT. This codes for CASSLGHRVGGELFF. The chain links TRBV5-1 to TRBJ2-2; tentatively, D is TRBD1 (6 bases). CDR3 length: 15 residues. Trimming cost V 4 bases and J 7 bases, with 17 bases left between them. The V gene's germline CDR1 is SGHRS and CDR2 YFSETQ.

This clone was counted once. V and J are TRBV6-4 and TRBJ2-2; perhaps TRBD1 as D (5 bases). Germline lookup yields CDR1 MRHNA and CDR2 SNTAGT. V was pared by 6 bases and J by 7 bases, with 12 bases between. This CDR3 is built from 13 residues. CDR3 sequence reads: CASRAGLVGELFF. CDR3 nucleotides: TGTGCCAGCAGGGCAGGGCTTGTCGGGGAGCTGTTTTTT.

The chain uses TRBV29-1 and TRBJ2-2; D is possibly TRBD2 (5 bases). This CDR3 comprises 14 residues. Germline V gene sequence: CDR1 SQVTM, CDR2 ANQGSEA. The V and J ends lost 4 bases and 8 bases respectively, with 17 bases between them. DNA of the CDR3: TGCAGCGTTGCGGACTTTCGAGGTCAGGGGGAGCTGTTTTTT. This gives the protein CSVADFRGQGELFF.

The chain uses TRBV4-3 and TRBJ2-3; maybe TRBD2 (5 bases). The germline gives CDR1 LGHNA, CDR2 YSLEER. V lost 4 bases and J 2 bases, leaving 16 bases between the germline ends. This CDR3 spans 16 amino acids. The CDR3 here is CASSPHGVALTDTQYF. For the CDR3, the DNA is TGCGCCAGCAGCCCTCACGGGGTAGCTCTCACAGATACGCAGTATTTT.

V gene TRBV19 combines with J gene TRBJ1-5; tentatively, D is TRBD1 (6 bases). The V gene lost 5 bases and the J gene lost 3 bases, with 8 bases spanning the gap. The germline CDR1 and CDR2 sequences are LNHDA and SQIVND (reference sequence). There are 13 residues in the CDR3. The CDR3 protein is CASSDRINQPQHF. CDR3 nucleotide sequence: TGTGCCAGTAGTGACAGGATCAATCAGCCCCAGCATTTT.

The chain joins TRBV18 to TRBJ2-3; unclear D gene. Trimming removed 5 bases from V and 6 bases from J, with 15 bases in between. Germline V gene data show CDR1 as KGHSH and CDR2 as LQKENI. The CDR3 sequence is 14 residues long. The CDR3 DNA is TGTGCCAGCTCAGGGCAGAAATCCTTTGATACGCAGTATTTT. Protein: CASSGQKSFDTQYF.

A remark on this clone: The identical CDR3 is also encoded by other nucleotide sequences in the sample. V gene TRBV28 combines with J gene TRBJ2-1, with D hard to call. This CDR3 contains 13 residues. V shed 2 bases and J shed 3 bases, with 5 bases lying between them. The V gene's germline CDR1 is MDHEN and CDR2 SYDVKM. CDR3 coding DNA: TGTGCCAGCAGTTTAGGTAACTACAATGAGCAGTTCTTC. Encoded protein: CASSLGNYNEQFF.

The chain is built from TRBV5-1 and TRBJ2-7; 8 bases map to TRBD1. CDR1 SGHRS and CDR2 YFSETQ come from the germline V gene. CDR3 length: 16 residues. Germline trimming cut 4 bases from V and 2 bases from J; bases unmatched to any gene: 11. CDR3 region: CASSLRGQGVTYEQYF. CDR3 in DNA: TGCGCCAGCAGCCTGCGCGGACAGGGAGTAACCTACGAGCAGTACTTC.

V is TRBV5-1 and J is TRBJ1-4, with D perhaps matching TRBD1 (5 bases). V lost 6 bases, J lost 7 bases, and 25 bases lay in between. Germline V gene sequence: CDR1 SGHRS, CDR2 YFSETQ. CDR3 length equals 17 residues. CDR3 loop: CASTVGALLRGGEKLFF. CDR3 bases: TGCGCCAGCACCGTCGGGGCACTTCTCCGCGGGGGTGAAAAACTGTTTTTT.

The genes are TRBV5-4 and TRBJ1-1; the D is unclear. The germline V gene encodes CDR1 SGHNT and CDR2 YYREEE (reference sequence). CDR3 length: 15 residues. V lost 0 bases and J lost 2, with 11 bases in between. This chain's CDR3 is CASSLGGRDNTEAFF. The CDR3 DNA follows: TGTGCCAGCAGCTTGGGAGGGAGGGATAACACTGAAGCTTTCTTT.

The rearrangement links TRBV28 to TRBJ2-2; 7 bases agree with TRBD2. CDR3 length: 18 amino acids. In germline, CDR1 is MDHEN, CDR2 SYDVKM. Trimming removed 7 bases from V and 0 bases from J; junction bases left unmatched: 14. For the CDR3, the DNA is TGTGCCAGCAACCTGGATCGCTGGGAGGGCCCGAACACCGGGGAGCTGTTTTTT. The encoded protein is CASNLDRWEGPNTGELFF.

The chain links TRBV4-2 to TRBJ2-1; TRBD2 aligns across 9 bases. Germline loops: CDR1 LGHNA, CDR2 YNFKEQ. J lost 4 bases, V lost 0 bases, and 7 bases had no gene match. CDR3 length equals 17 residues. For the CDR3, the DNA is TGTGCCAGCAGCCAAGATCCGGCTAGCGGGACTTACAATGAGCAGTTCTTC. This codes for CASSQDPASGTYNEQFF.

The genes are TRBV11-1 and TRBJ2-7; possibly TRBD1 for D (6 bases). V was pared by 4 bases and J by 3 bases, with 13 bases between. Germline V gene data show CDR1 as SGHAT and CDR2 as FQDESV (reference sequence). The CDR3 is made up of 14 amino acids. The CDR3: CASSSPGHYYEQYF. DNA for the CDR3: TGTGCCAGCAGCTCACCGGGACATTACTACGAGCAGTACTTC.

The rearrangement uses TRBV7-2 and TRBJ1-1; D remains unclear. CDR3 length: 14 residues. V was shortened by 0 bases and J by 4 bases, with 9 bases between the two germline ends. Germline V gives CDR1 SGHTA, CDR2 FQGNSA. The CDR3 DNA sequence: TGTGCCAGCAGCTTAGCTTACGGGATCACTGAAGCTTTCTTT. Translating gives CASSLAYGITEAFF.

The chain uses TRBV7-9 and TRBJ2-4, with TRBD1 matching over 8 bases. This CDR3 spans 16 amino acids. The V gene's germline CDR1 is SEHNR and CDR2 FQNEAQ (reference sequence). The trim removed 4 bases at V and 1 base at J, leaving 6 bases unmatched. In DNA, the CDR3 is TGTGCCAGCAGCTCGCCGCGACAGGGGGCCAAAAACATTCAGTACTTC. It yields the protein CASSSPRQGAKNIQYF.

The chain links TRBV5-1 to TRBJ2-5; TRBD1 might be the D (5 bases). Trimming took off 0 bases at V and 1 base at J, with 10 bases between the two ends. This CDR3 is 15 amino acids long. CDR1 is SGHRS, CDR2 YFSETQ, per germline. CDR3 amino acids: CASSLEQGFQETQYF. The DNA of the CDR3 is TGCGCCAGCAGCTTGGAGCAGGGATTCCAAGAGACCCAGTACTTC.

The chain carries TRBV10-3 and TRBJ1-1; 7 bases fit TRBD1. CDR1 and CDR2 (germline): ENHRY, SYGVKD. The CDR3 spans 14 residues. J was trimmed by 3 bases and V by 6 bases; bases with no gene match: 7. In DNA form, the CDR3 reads TGTGCCATCAGGGGATACAGGGGTTACACTGAAGCTTTCTTT. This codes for CAIRGYRGYTEAFF.

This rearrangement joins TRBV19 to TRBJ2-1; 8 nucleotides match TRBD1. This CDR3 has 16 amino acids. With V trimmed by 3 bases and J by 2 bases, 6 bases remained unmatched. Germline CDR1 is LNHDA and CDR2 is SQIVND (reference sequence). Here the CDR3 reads CASSILRGLTYNEQFF. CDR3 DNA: TGTGCCAGTAGTATCCTCAGGGGGCTAACCTACAATGAGCAGTTCTTC.

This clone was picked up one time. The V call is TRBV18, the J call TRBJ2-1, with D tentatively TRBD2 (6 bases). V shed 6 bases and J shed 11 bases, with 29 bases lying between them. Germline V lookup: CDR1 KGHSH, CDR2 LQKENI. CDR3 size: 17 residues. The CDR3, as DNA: TGTGCCAGCTCTCCTACTGACGCTTCGGGACTCAGTGCCAAGCAGTTCTTC. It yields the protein CASSPTDASGLSAKQFF.

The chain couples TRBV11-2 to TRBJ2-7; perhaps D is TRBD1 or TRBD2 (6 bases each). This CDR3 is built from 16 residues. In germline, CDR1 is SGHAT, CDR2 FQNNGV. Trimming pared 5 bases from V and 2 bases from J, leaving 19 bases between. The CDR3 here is CASSPTRGGLPYEQYF. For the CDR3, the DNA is TGTGCCAGCAGCCCCACCCGTGGGGGGCTTCCCTACGAGCAGTACTTC.

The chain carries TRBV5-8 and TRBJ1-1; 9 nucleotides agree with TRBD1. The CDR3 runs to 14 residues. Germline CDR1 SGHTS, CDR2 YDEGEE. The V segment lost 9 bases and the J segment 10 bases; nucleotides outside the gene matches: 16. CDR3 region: CANTLLQGAARAFF. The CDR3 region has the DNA TGTGCCAACACACTCTTACAGGGGGCTGCGAGAGCTTTCTTT.

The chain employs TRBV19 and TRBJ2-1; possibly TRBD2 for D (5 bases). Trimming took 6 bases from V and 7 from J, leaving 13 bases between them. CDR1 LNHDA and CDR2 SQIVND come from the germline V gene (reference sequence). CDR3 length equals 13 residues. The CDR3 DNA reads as TGTGCCAGTAGAAAACTCATAGCGAATGAGCAGTTCTTC. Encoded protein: CASRKLIANEQFF.